A selection of T cell receptor beta chains follows, all from one sample in a study of OX40 agonist ivuxolimab in advanced cancers. Generated by immunoSEQ multiplex PCR, the TCRdb table keeps only in-frame clones and is missing some. Found here are tens of thousands of clones, 70% to 90% of them singletons; the top ten hold over 0.25%. The material was CD4+ or CD8+ T cells sorted from blood, obtained in a trial of the OX40 agonist ivuxolimab. The receptors derive from an adult with an advanced solid tumor such as melanoma, head and neck, liver or kidney cancer. Each CDR3 is given with its conserved first and last residue. D genes are given only for firm matches. Clone size is not always given. Where it is, it says once, few, many or a class for expanded clones.

d_call,clone_size,v_call,j_call,cdr3_nt,cdr3_aa
-,-,TRBV4-2,TRBJ2-6,TGTGCCAGCTCTCCTGGGGCCAACGTCCTGACTTTC,CASSPGANVLTF
-,-,TRBV27,TRBJ1-5,TGTGCCAGCAGTTTATCGAGCAGGGGAGGCAATCAGCCCCAGCATTTT,CASSLSSRGGNQPQHF
TRBD1,-,TRBV7-2,TRBJ1-3,TGTGCCAGCAGCGGTCCGGGACAGGGGGGTTACTACTCTGGAAACACCATATATTTT,CASSGPGQGGYYSGNTIYF
-,-,TRBV18,TRBJ1-1,TGTGCCAGCTCAGCGGAACTGAACACTGAAGCTTTCTTT,CASSAELNTEAFF
TRBD1,-,TRBV13,TRBJ1-2,TGTGCCAGCAGCTCAGACAGGGGATTTGGATATGGCTACACCTTC,CASSSDRGFGYGYTF
TRBD2,-,TRBV19,TRBJ2-7,TGTGCCAGTAGTATACGACTAGCGGGAGCCTACGAGCAGTACTTC,CASSIRLAGAYEQYF
TRBD1,-,TRBV10-3,TRBJ1-4,TGTGCCATCAGTGCAGGACAGGGGGCAACTAATGAAAAACTGTTTTTT,CAISAGQGATNEKLFF
TRBD1,-,TRBV14,TRBJ2-7,TGTGCCAGCAGCCAAGGATCGGGACAGGGCTACGAGCAGTACTTC,CASSQGSGQGYEQYF
TRBD1,-,TRBV4-1,TRBJ1-1,TGCGCCAGCAGCCTCCAAGGACAGGGAAACACTGAAGCTTTCTTT,CASSLQGQGNTEAFF
TRBD1,few,TRBV6-1,TRBJ1-2,TGTGCCACCACAGGGGGCGCGATTGGCTACACCTTC,CATTGGAIGYTF
-,-,TRBV5-1,TRBJ1-4,TGCGCCAGCAGCTCCCGGAGGGGTAATGAAAAACTGTTTTTT,CASSSRRGNEKLFF
TRBD2,once,TRBV7-6,TRBJ2-3,TGTGCCAGCAGCTTAGCCTCCAGGACTAGCGGGAGGGATACGCAGTATTTT,CASSLASRTSGRDTQYF
-,-,TRBV6-1,TRBJ2-7,TGTGCCAGCAGGGAGGGTTTTTCCTACGAGCAGTACTTC,CASREGFSYEQYF
-,-,TRBV4-1,TRBJ1-2,TGCGCCAGCAGCCAAGCCCTTGGACAGTCGATCTATGGCTACACCTTC,CASSQALGQSIYGYTF
-,-,TRBV18,TRBJ2-7,TGTGCCAGCTCACCTCGCACCGGGACCGCTTACGAGCAGTACTTC,CASSPRTGTAYEQYF
-,-,TRBV6-6,TRBJ2-7,TGTGCCAGCGGCCGGGGTCGAGTCTACGAGCAGTACTTC,CASGRGRVYEQYF
-,once,TRBV10-1,TRBJ1-1,TGCGCCAGCAGTGAGTCCGGCGGTTATGAAGCTTTCTTT,CASSESGGYEAFF